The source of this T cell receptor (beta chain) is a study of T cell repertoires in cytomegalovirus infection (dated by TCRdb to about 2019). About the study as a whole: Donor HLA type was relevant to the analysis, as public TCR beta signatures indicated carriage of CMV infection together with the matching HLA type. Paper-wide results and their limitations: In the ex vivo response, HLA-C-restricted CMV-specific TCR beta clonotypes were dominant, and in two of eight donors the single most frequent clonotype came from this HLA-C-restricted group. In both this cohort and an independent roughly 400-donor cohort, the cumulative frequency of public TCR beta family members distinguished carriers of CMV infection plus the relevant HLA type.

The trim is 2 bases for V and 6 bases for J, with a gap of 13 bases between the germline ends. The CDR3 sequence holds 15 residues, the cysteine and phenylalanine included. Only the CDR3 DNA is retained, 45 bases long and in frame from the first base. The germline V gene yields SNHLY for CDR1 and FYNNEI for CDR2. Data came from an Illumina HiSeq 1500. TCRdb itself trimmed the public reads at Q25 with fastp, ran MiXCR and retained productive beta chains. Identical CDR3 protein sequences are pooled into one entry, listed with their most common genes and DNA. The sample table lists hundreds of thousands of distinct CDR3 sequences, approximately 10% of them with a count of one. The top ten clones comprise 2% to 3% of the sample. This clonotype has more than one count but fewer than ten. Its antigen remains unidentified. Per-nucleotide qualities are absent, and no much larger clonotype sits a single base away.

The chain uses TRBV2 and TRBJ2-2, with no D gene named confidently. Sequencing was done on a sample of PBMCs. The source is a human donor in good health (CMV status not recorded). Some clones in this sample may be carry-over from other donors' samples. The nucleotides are TGTGCCAGCAGTGAAACAGCGCCTAGGGCCGGGGAGCTGTTTTTT. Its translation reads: CASSETAPRAGELFF.